What follows are 2 T cell receptor beta chains derived from one specimen sequenced in a study of blood T cell repertoires in COVID-19 (TCRdb year 2020). Libraries were made using the immunoSEQ multiplex PCR assay. What TCRdb holds here is the immuneACCESS table cut down to in-frame rearrangements. Part of the clones is not present; checked against another copy, under half of the missing clones reflect an unresolved V gene, and the others are unexplained. This sample holds under 200,000 clones; roughly 80% were observed only once. The top ten hold less than 9.5% of the sample. The sequencing input was peripheral blood. These receptors originate from an older woman with COVID-19, enrolled during active disease.

V gene TRBV4-3 combines with J gene TRBJ2-1, with 10 bases aligning to TRBD2. The CDR3 contains 16 residues. In germline, CDR1 is LGHNA, CDR2 YSLEER. The V and J ends lost 0 bases and 9 bases, in that order; junction bases with no gene match: 8. The CDR3 loop is CASSQDGAGGRPEQFF. The CDR3 DNA sequence: TGCGCCAGCAGCCAAGATGGAGCGGGAGGGCGTCCTGAGCAGTTCTTC.

The rearrangement joins TRBV7-2 to TRBJ2-5, with D possibly matching TRBD2 (5 bases). CDR3 size: 14 residues. The V end lost 5 bases, the J end lost 1 base, and 11 bases lay between the germline ends. Germline V gene data show CDR1 as SGHTA and CDR2 as FQGNSA. The CDR3 sequence: CASSATRLQETQYF. CDR3 DNA sequence: TGTGCCAGCAGCGCTACTAGACTCCAAGAGACCCAGTACTTC.